This note documents a single T cell receptor beta chain sequence. What it binds is not known. Quantitative 5'-RACE with molecular barcodes generated TCR beta libraries. Each CDR3 protein gets one entry after TCRdb re-called the 5' RACE reads with MiXCR. The sample records about 450,000 distinct CDR3 sequences, around 26% being singletons. These data belong to a study of CD8 T cells in ankylosing spondylitis. Broader study findings: In ankylosing spondylitis blood, a motif of roughly 8 highly homologous TCR beta variants appeared characteristic. Matched synovial fluid from ankylosing spondylitis patients was reported to be enriched for disease-linked clones. As for the disease-linked clones, they showed a CD8+ phenotype and occurred at relatively low frequencies in peripheral blood. Reactive arthritis synovial fluid and blood previously showed some of these motif variants.

CDR1 and CDR2 (germline): SGHVS, FQNEAQ. The CDR3 contains 12 residues. Trimming removed 2 bases at V and 5 bases at J, with 4 bases between. The sequencing sample was made of blood, either unsorted or a sorted T cell fraction (not recorded which). The source is a male donor with ankylosing spondylitis. The genes are TRBV7-8 and TRBJ1-3; D is undetermined. In nucleotides, the CDR3 is TGTGCCAGCAGCTTAATCAGAAACACCATATATTTT. Residues: CASSLIRNTIYF.